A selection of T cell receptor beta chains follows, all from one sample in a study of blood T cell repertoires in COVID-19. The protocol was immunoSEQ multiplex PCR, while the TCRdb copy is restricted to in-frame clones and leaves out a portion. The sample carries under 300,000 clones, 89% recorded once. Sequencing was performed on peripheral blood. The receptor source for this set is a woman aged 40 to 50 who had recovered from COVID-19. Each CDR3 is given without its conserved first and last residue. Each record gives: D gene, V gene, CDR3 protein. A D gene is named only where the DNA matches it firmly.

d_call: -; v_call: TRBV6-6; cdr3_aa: ASSHGREANYGYT
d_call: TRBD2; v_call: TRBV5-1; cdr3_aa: ASSPGGLAGGLTYNEQF
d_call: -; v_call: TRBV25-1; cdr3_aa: ASSAGYATGSQETQY
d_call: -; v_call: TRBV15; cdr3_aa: ATSREQGGGSPLH
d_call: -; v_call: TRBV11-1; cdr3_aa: ASSWAGQYEQY
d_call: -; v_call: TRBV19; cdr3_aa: ASLEGIKLF
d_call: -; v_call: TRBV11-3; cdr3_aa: ASSLEGTYNSPLH
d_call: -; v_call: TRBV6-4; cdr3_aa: ASSRTENTEAF
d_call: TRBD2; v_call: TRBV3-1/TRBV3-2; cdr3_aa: ASSQDRFPLAGGLRYTGELF
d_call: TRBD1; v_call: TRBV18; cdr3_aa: ASSPLDRAGEKLF
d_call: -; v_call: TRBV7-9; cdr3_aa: ASSTTDEQY
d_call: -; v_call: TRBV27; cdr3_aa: ASSLSGHLNQPQH
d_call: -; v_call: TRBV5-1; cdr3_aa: ASSVTSFTDTQY
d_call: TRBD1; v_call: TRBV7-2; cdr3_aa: ASSVVGGSYGYT
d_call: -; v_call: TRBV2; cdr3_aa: ASSTRNRATYQETQY
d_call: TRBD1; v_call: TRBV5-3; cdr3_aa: ARSWKIGTAQETQY
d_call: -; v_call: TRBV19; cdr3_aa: ASSIATANQPQH
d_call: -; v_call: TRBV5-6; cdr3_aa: ASSSRQTLTHYGYT
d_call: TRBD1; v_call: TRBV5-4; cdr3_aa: ASSHGQGGYT
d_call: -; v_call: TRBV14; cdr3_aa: ASSRGPGLATNEKLF